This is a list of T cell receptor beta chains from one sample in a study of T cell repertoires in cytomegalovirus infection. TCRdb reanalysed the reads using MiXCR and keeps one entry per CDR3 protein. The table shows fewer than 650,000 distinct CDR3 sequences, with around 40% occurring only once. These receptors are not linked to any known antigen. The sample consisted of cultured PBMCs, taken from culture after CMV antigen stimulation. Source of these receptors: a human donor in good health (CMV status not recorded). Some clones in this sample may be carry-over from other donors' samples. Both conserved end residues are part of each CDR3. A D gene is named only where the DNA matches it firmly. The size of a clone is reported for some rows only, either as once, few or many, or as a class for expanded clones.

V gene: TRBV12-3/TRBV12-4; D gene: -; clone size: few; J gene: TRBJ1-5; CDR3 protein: CASSFNRESQHF; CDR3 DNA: TGTGCCAGCAGTTTCAACCGGGAATCCCAGCATTTT
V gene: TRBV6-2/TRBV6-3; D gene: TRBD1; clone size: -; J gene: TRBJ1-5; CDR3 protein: CASSYEARGLDQPQHF; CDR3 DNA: TGTGCCAGCAGTTACGAGGCCAGGGGGCTGGATCAGCCCCAGCATTTT
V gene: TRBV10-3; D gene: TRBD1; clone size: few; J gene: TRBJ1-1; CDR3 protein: CATLQGLNTEAFF; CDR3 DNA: TGTGCCACCCTACAGGGGTTGAACACTGAAGCTTTCTTT
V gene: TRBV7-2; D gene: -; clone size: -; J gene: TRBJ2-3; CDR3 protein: CASSSQEANTQYF; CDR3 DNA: TGTGCCAGCAGCTCCCAGGAAGCAAATACGCAGTATTTT
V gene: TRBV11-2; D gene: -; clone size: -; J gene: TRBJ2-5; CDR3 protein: CASSFRGPGETQYF; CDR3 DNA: TGTGCCAGCAGCTTCAGGGGACCGGGGGAGACCCAGTACTTC
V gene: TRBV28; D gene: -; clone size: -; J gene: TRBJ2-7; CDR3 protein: CAIRDPTSGGQYF; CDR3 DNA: TGTGCCATCCGGGACCCAACGTCTGGAGGGCAGTACTTC
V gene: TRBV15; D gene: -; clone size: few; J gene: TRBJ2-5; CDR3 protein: CATSRGGDQVQETQYF; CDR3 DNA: TGTGCCACCAGCAGAGGAGGAGATCAGGTCCAAGAGACCCAGTACTTC
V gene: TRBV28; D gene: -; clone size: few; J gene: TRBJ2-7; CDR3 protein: CASSSPDRFLGYEQYF; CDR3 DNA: TGTGCCAGCAGTTCCCCAGACAGGTTTCTGGGCTACGAGCAGTACTTC
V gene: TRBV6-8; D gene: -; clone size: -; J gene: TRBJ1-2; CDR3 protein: CASSYWPRGPNYGYTF; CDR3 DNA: TGTGCCAGCAGTTACTGGCCCCGGGGCCCTAACTATGGCTACACCTTC
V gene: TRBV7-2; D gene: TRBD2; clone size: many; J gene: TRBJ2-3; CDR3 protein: CASSSHSGANTDTQYF; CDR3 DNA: TGTGCCAGCAGCTCTCATAGCGGGGCGAACACAGATACGCAGTATTTT
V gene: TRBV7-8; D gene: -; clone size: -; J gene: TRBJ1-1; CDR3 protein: CASSLGGGDYPEAFF; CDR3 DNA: TGTGCCAGCAGCTTAGGGGGCGGGGACTACCCTGAAGCTTTCTTT
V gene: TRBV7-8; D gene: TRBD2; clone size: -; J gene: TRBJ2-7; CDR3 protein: CASHSGGSYEQYF; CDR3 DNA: TGTGCCAGTCACTCGGGGGGCTCCTACGAGCAGTACTTC
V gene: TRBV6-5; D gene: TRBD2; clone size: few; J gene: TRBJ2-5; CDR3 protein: CASRRGEETQYF; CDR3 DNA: TGTGCCAGCAGACGGGGGGAAGAGACCCAGTACTTC
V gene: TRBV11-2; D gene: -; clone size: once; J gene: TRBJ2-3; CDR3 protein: CASSLVPGSTDTQYF; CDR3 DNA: TGTGCCAGCAGCTTAGTCCCTGGGAGCACAGATACGCAGTATTTT
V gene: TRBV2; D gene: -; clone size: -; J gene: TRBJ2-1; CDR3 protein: CASSEQGPYNEQFF; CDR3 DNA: TGTGCCAGCAGTGAACAGGGGCCATACAATGAGCAGTTCTTC
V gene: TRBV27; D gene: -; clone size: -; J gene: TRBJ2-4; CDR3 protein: CASSLSRQNIQYF; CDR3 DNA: TGTGCCAGCAGTTTATCCCGGCAAAACATTCAGTACTTC
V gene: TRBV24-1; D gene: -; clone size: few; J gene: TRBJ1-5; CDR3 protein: CATSSSDRFFNQPQHF; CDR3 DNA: TGTGCCACCAGTTCCTCGGACCGGTTCTTCAATCAGCCCCAGCATTTT
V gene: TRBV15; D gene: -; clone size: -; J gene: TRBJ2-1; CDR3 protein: CATSRDPDSDNEQFF; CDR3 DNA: TGTGCCACCAGCAGAGACCCCGACTCCGACAATGAGCAGTTCTTC
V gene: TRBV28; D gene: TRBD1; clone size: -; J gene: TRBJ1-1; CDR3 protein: CASSLSGTGVLTEAFF; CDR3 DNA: TGTGCCAGCAGCCTCTCCGGGACAGGGGTTCTCACTGAAGCTTTCTTT
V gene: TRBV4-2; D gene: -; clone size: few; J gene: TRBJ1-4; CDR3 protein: CASSQDGRATNEKLFF; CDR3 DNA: TGTGCCAGCAGCCAAGATGGGCGGGCAACTAATGAAAAACTGTTTTTT
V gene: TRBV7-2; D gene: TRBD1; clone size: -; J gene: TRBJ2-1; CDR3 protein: CASSFDRGLAHEQFF; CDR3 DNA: TGTGCCAGCAGCTTTGACAGGGGGCTAGCCCATGAGCAGTTCTTC
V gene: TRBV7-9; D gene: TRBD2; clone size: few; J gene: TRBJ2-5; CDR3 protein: CASSSTSGRELLKETQYF; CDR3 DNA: TGTGCCAGCAGCTCGACTAGCGGGAGGGAGTTACTCAAAGAGACCCAGTACTTC
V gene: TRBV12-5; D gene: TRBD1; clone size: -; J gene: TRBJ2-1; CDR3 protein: CASGKTGEQFF; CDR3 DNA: TGTGCTAGTGGTAAGACAGGGGAGCAGTTCTTC
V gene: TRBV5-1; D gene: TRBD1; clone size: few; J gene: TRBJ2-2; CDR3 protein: CASSYRGLAGELFF; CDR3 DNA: TGCGCCAGCAGCTACAGGGGGCTCGCCGGGGAGCTGTTTTTT
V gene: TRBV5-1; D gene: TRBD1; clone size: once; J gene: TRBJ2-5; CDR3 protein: CASSFEPPGTGDRETQYF; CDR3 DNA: TGCGCCAGCAGCTTTGAACCTCCGGGGACAGGGGACCGGGAGACCCAGTACTTC